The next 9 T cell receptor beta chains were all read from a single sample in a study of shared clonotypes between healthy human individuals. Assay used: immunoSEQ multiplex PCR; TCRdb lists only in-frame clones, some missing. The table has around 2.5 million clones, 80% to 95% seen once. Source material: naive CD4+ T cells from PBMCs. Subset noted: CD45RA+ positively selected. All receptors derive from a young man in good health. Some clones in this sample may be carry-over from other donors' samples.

CDR3 sequence (DNA): TGCGCCAGCAGCTCCGTCGGGGGGATAATGGCTGGAAACACCATATATTTT. Amino acid sequence: CASSSVGGIMAGNTIYF. The rearrangement joins TRBV5-1 to TRBJ1-3, with D perhaps TRBD1 (5 bases). The V end lost 3 bases, the J end lost 2 bases, and 18 bases lay between the germline ends. This CDR3 spans 17 amino acids. Germline CDR1 SGHRS, CDR2 YFSETQ.

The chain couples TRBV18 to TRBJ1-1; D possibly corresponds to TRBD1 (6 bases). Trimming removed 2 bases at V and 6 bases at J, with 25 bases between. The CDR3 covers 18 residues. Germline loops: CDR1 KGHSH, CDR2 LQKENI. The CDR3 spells CASSPIFNPQGIVAEAFF. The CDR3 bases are TGTGCCAGCTCACCAATATTCAATCCACAGGGTATAGTAGCTGAAGCTTTCTTT.

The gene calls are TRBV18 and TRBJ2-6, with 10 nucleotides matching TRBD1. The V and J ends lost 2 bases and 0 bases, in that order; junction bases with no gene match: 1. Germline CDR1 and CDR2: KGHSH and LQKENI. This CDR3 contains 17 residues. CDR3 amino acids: CASSPGTGVSGANVLTF. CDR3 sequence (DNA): TGTGCCAGCTCACCAGGGACAGGGGTCTCTGGGGCCAACGTCCTGACTTTC.

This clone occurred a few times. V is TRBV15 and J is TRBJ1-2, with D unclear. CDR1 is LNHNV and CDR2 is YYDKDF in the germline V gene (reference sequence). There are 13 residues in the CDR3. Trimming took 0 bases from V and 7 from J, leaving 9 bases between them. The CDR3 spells CATSRDILLGYTF. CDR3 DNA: TGTGCCACCAGCAGAGATATCCTTCTTGGCTACACCTTC.

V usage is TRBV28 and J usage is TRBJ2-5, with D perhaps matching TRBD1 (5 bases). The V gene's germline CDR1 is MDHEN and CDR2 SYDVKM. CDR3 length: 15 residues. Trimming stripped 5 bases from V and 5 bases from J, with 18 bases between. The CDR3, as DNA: TGTGCCAGCAGTCCTTCGGGCAGGGTAGGGGAGACCCAGTACTTC. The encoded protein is CASSPSGRVGETQYF.

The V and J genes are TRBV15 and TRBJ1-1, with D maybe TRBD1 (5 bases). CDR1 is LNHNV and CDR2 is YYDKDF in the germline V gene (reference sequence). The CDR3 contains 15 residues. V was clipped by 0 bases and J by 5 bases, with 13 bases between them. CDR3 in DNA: TGTGCCACCAGCAGAGATTACCAGGGCGGAACTGAAGCTTTCTTT. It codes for CATSRDYQGGTEAFF.

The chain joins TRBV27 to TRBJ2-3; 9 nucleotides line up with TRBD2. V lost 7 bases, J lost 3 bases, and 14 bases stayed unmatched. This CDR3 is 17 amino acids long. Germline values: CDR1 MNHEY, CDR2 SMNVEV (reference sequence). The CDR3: CASTLRRASGKTDTQYF. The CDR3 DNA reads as TGTGCCAGCACCCTAAGGCGGGCTAGCGGGAAGACAGATACGCAGTATTTT.

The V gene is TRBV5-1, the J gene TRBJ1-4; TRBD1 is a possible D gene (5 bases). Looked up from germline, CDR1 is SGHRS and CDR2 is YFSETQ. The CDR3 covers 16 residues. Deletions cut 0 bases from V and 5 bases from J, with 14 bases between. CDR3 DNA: TGCGCCAGCAGCTTGGCCAGAGAGGGGCCCAATGAAAAACTGTTTTTT. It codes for CASSLAREGPNEKLFF.

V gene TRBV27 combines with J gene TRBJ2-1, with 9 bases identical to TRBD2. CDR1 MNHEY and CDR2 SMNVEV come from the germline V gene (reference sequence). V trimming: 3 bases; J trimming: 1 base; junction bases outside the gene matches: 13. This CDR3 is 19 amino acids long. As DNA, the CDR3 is TGTGCCAGCAGTTTTCGGGGCGGGAGGGCGGTTTTGTCCTACAATGAGCAGTTCTTC. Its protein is CASSFRGGRAVLSYNEQFF.